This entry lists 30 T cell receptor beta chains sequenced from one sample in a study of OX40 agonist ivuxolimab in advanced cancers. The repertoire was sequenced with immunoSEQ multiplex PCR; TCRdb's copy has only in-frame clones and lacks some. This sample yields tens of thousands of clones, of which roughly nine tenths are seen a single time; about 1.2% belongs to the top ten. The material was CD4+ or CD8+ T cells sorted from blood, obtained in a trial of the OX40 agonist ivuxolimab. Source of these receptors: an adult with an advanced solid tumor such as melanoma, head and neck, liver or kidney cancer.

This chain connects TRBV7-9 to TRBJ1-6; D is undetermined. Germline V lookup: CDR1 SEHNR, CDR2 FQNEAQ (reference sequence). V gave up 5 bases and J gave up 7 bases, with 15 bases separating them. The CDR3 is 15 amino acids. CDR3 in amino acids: CASSLPREVNSPLHF. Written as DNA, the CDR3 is TGTGCCAGCAGCCTCCCGAGGGAAGTAAATTCACCCCTCCACTTT.

The CDR3 loop reads CASSSTGPSTDTQYF. The CDR3 DNA follows: TGCGCCAGCAGCTCGACAGGGCCTAGCACAGATACGCAGTATTTT. The chain has TRBV5-1 and TRBJ2-3; 7 positions agree with TRBD1. Germline CDR1 SGHRS, CDR2 YFSETQ. CDR3 length equals 15 residues. V was pared by 3 bases and J by 0 bases, with 4 bases of the junction left unmatched.

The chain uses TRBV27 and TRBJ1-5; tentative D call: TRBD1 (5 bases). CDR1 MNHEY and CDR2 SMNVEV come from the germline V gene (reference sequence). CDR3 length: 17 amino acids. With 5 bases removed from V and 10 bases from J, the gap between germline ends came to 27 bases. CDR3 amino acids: CASSLWLAGVSGQPQHF. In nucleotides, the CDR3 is TGTGCCAGCAGTCTTTGGCTGGCGGGGGTCAGCGGACAACCCCAGCATTTT.

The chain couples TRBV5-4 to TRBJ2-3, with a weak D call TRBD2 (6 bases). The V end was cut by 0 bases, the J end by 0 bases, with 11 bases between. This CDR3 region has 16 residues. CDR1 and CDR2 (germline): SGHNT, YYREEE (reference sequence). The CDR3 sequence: CASSLDRGVSTDTQYF. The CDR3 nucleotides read TGTGCCAGCAGCTTGGATCGCGGGGTGAGCACAGATACGCAGTATTTT.

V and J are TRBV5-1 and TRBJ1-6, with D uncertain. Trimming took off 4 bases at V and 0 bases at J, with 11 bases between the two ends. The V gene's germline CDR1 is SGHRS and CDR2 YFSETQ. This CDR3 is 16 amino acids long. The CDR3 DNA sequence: TGCGCCAGCAGCCTCCAGACCAGCTCCTATAATTCACCCCTCCACTTT. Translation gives CASSLQTSSYNSPLHF.

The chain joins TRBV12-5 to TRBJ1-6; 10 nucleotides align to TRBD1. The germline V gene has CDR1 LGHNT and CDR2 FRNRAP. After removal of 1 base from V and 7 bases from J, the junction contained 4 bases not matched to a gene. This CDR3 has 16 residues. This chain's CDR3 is CASGLGQGAENSPLHF. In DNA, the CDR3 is TGTGCTAGTGGTTTGGGACAGGGGGCGGAGAATTCACCCCTCCACTTT.

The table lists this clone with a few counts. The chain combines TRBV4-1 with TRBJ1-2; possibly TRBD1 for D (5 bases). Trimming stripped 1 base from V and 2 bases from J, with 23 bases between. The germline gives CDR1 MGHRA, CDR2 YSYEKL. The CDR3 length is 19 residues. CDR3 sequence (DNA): TGCGCCAGCAGCCAAGTATTCCATTCCACCGCGACAGTCAACTATGGCTACACCTTC. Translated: CASSQVFHSTATVNYGYTF.

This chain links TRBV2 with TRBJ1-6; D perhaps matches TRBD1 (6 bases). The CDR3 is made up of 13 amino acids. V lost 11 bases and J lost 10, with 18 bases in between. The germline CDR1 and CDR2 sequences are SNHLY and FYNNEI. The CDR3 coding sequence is TGTGCCGGACAGACAGGACCGGGGTCACCCCTCCACTTT. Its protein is CAGQTGPGSPLHF.

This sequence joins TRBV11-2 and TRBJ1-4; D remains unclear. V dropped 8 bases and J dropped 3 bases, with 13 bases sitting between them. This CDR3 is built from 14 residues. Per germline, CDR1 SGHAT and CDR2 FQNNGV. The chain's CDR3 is CASPMDEPNEKLFF. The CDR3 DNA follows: TGTGCCAGCCCAATGGACGAGCCTAATGAAAAACTGTTTTTT.

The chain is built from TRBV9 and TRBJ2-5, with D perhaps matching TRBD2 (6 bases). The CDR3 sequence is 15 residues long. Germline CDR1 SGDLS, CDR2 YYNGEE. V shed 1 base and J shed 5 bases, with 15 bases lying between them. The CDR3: CASSVRGTPWETQYF. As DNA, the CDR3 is TGTGCCAGCAGCGTAAGAGGGACTCCTTGGGAGACCCAGTACTTC.

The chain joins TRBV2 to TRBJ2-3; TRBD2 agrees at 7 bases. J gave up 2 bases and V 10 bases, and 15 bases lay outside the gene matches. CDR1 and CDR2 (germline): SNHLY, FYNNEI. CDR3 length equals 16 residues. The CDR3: CATSSRGVPPTDTQYF. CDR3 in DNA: TGTGCCACCTCCTCCCGGGGGGTACCCCCCACAGATACGCAGTATTTT.

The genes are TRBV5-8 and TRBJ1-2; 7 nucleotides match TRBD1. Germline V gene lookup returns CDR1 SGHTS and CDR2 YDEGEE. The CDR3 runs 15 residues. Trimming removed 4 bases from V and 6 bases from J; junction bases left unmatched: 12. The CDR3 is CASSPETGLRDGYTF. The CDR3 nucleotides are TGTGCCAGCAGCCCTGAGACAGGGCTTCGGGATGGCTACACCTTC.

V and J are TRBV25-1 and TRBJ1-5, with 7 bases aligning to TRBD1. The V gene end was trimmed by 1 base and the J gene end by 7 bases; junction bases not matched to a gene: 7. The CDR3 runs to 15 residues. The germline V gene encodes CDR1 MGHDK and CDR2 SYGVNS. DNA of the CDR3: TGTGCCAGCAGTGAATTGGGAACAGGGGACCAGCCCCAGCATTTT. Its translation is CASSELGTGDQPQHF.

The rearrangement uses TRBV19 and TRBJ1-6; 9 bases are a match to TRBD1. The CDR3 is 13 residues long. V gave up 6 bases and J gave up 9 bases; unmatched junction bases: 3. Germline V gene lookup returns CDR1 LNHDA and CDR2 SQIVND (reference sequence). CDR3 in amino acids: CASRDRGGSPLHF. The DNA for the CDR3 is TGTGCCAGTAGGGACAGGGGCGGTTCACCCCTCCACTTT.

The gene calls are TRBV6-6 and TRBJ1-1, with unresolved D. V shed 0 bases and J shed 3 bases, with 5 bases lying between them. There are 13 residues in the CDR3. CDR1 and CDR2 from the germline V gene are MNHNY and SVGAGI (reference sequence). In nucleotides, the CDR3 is TGTGCCAGCAGTTACTCGGGTTACACTGAAGCTTTCTTT. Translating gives CASSYSGYTEAFF.

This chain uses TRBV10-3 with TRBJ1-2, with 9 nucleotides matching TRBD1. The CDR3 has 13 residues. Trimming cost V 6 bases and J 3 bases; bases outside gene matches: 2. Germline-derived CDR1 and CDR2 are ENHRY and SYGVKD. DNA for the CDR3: TGTGCCATCAGGGGACAGGGAGACTATGGCTACACCTTC. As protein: CAIRGQGDYGYTF.

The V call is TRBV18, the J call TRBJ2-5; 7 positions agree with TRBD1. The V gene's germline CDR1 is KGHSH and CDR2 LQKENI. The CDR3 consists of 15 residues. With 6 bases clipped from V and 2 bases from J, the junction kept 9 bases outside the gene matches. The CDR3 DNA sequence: TGTGCCAGCTCTATAGACAGGGCCCTGCAAGAGACCCAGTACTTC. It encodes CASSIDRALQETQYF.

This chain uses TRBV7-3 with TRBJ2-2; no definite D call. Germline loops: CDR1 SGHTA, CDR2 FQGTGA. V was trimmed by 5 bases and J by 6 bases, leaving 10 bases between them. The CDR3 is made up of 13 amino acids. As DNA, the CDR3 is TGTGCCAGCAGCCCGTCAGGCGCCGGGGAGCTGTTTTTT. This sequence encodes CASSPSGAGELFF. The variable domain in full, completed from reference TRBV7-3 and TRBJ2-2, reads GAGVSQTPSNKVTEKGKYVELRCDPISGHTALYWYRQSLGQGPEFLIYFQGTGAADDSGLPNDRFFAVRPEGSVSTLKIQRTERGDSAVYLCASSPSGAGELFFGEGSRLTVL.

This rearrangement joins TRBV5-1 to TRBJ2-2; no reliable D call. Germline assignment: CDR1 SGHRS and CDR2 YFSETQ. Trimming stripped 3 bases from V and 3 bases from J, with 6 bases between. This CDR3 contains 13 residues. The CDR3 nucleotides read TGCGCCAGCAGCTACTATGACACCGGGGAGCTGTTTTTT. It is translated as CASSYYDTGELFF.

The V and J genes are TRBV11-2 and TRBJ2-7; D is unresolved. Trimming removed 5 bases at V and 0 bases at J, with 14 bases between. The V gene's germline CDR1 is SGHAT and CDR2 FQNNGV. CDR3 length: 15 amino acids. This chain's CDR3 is CASSPSWVNSYEQYF. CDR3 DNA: TGTGCCAGCAGCCCCAGTTGGGTTAACTCCTACGAGCAGTACTTC.

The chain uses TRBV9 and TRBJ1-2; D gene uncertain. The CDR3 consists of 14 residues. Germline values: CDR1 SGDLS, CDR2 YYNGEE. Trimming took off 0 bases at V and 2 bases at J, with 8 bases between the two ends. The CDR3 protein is CASSVEATNYGYTF. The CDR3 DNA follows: TGTGCCAGCAGCGTAGAAGCCACGAACTATGGCTACACCTTC.

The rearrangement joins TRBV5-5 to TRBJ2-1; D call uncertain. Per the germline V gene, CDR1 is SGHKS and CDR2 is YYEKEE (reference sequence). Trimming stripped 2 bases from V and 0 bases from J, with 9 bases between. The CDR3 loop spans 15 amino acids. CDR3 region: CASSLDYGSYNEQFF. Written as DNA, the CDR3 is TGTGCCAGCAGCTTAGATTATGGCTCCTACAATGAGCAGTTCTTC.

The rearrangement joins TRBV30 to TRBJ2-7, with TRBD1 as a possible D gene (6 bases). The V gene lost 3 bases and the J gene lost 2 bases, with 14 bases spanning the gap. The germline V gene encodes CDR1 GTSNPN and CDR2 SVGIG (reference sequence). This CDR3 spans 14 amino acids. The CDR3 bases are TGTGCCTGGAGCGGAGCACCAGGGGCCTACGAGCAGTACTTC. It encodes CAWSGAPGAYEQYF. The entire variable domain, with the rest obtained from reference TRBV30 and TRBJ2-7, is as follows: SQTIHQWPATLVQPVGSPLSLECTVEGTSNPNLYWYRQAAGRGLQLLFYSVGIGQISSEVPQNLSASRPQDRQFILSSKKLLLSDSGFYLCAWSGAPGAYEQYFGPGTRLTVT.

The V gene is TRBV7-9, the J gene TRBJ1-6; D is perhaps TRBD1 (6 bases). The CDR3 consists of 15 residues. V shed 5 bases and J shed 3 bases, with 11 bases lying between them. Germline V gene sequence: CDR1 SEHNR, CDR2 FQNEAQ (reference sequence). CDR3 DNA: TGTGCCAGCAGCCAGAGGACAGTCTATAATTCACCCCTCCACTTT. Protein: CASSQRTVYNSPLHF.

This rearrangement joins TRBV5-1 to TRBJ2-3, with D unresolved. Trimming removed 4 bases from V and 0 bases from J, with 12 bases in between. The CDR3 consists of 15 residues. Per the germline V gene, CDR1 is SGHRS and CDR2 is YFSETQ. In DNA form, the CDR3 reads TGCGCCAGCAGCATGGTAGCCGAAAGCACAGATACGCAGTATTTT. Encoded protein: CASSMVAESTDTQYF.

The CDR3 protein is CASSRLSGGTDTQYF. The CDR3 DNA reads TGTGCCAGCAGTAGACTAAGCGGGGGCACAGATACGCAGTATTTT. The chain joins TRBV6-1 to TRBJ2-3, with 7 nucleotides matching TRBD2. Germline CDR1 is MNHNS and CDR2 is SASEGT. This CDR3 region has 15 residues. Trimming cost V 5 bases and J 1 base; bases outside gene matches: 6.

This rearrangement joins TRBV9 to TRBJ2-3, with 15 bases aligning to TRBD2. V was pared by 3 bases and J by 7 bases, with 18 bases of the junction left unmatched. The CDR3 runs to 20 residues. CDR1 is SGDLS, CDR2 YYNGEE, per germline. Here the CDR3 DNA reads TGTGCCAGCAGCGCCTTACCCGGACTAGCGGGGGGGCCGAATCGACATACGCAGTATTTT. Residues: CASSALPGLAGGPNRHTQYF.

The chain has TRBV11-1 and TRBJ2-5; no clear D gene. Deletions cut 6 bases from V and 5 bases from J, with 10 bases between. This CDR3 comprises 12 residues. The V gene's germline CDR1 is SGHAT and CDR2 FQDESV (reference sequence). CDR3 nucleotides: TGTGCCAGCAGTCCCATCACTGAGACCCAGTACTTC. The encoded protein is CASSPITETQYF. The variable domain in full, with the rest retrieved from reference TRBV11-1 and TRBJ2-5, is EAEVAQSPRYKITEKSQAVAFWCDPISGHATLYWYRQILGQGPELLVQFQDESVVDDSQLPKDRFSAERLKGVDSTLKIQPAELGDSAMYLCASSPITETQYFGPGTRLLVL.

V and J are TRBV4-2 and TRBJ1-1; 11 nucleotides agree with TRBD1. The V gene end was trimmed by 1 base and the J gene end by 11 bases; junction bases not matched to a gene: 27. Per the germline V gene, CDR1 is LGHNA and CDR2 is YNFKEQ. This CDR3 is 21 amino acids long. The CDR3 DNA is TGTGCCAGCAGCCAAGCCCCGGGTAGTGGACAGGGGGCAAGGGGGACAACGCGGGCTTTCTTT. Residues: CASSQAPGSGQGARGTTRAFF.

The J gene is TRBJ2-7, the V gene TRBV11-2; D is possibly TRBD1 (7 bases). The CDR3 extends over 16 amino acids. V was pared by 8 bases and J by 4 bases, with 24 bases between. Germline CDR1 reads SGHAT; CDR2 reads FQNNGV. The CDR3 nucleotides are TGTGCCAGCCCGGCTTCAGGGGGGCGGAATATTTACGAGCAGTACTTC. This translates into CASPASGGRNIYEQYF.